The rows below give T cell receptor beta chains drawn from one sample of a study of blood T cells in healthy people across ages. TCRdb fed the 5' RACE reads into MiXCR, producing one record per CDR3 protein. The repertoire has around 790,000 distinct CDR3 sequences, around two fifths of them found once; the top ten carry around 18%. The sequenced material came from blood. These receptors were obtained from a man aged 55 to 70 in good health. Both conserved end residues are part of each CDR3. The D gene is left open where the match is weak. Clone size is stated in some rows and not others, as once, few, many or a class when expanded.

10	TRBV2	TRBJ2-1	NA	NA	TGTGCCAGCACGGACAATGAGCAGTTCTTC	CASTDNEQFF
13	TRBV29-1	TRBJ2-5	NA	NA	TGCAGCGGTCGTCGCCCAGGGGTTGGGACCCAGTACTTC	CSGRRPGVGTQYF
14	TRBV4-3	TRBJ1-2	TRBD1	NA	TGCGCCAGCAGCCCTGGGACAGCGGTGGAAGGCTACACCTTC	CASSPGTAVEGYTF
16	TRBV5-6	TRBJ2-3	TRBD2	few	TGTGCCAGCAGCTTGGCACTAGCGGGGGCCACAGATACGCAGTATTTT	CASSLALAGATDTQYF
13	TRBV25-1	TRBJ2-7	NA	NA	TGTGCCAGTGTACCTGCAGGGGGGTACGAGCAGTACTTC	CASVPAGGYEQYF
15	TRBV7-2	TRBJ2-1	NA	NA	TGTGCCAGCAGCTTAGTAGCGGACTCCTACAATGAGCAGTTCTTC	CASSLVADSYNEQFF
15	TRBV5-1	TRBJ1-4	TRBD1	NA	TGCGCCAGCAGCTTGGGGACAGGGTTGCGCGAAAAACTGTTTTTT	CASSLGTGLREKLFF
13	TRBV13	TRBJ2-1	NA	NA	TGTGCCAGCAGCTTACAACAGTACAATGAGCAGTTCTTC	CASSLQQYNEQFF
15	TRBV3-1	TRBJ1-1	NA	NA	TGTGCCAGCAGCCTCCGGGCACAAGGGATAACTGAAGCTTTCTTT	CASSLRAQGITEAFF
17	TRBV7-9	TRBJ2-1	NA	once	TGTGCCGGCAGCTTCCCCTCGGCAGGGGTCGAAACCTACGAGCAGTTCTTC	CAGSFPSAGVETYEQFF
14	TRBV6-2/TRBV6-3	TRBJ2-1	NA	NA	TGTGCCAGCAGCTCCCCCCAGTCGGTGGATAAGCAGTTCTTC	CASSSPQSVDKQFF
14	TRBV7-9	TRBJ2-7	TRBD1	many	TGTGCCAGCAGCTGGGACAGGGGACCCTACGAGCAGTACTTC	CASSWDRGPYEQYF
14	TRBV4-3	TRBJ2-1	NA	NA	TGCGCCAGCAGCAAAGATAGGGGGTCCAATGAGCAGTTCTTC	CASSKDRGSNEQFF
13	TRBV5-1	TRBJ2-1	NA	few	TGCGCCAGCAGCCGGGACGTTGACAATGAGCAGTTCTTC	CASSRDVDNEQFF
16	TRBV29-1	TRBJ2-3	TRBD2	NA	TGCAGCGTTGCCGGGACTAGCGGGGGGTACACAGATACGCAGTATTTT	CSVAGTSGGYTDTQYF
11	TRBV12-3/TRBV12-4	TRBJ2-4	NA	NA	TGTGCCAGCGGGGGCCAGTATGAGCAGTACTTC	CASGGQYEQYF
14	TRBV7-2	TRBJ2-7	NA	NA	TGTGCCAGCAGCTTAGTCGGACAGCCCTACGAGCAGTACTTC	CASSLVGQPYEQYF
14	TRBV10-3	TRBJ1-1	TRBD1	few	TGTGCCATCAGGCAGGGGGCTGGGAACACTGAAGCTTTCTTT	CAIRQGAGNTEAFF
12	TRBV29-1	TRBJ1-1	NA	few	TGCAGCGCCCTTCCGGTGGACACTGAAGCTTTCTTT	CSALPVDTEAFF
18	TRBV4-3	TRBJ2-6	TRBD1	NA	TGCGCCAGCAGCCAGCCGGGACAGCCCATCTCTGGGGCCAACGTCCTGACTTTC	CASSQPGQPISGANVLTF
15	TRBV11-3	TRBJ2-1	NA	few	TGTGCCAGCAGCCAGAGTTTTAGCTCCTACAATGAGCAGTTCTTC	CASSQSFSSYNEQFF
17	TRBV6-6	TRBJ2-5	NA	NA	TGTGCCAGCAGTCCTTCTCTCCAGCGGAAAATACAAGAGACCCAGTACTTC	CASSPSLQRKIQETQYF
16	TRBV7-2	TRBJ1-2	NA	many	TGTGCCAGCAGCTTTGGGGGGGGGAGGGCGAACTATGGCTACACCTTC	CASSFGGGRANYGYTF
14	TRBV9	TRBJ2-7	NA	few	TGTGCCAGCAGCGTAGTGGGAGAGTCCTACGAGCAGTACTTC	CASSVVGESYEQYF
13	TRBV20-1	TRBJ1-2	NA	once	TGCAGTGCTAGTGCCAGGGAGGGTGTCGGCTACACCTTC	CSASAREGVGYTF
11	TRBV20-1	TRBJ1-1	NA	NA	TGCAGTGCCTCAGCTAACACTGAAGCTTTCTTT	CSASANTEAFF
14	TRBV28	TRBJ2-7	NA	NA	TGTGCCAGCAGTGGCGGGGTTGGGGACTACGAGCAGTACTTC	CASSGGVGDYEQYF
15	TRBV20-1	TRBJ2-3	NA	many	TGCAGTGCTAACTACCGGGACCAGGGAACGGATACGCAGTATTTT	CSANYRDQGTDTQYF
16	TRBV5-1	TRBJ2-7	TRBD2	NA	TGCGCCAGCAGCTCTCAACCAGCGGGGGGGAGCTACGAGCAGTACTTC	CASSSQPAGGSYEQYF
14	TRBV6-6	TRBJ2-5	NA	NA	TGTGCCAGCAGTGGGCCCTTCGGCCAAGAGACCCAGTACTTC	CASSGPFGQETQYF
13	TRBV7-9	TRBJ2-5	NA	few	TGTGCCAGCACCTACGTCGGCTCGGAGACCCAGTACTTC	CASTYVGSETQYF
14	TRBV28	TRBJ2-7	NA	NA	TGTGCCAGCAGTTTAGTTCTGGGAACCTACGAGCAGTACTTC	CASSLVLGTYEQYF
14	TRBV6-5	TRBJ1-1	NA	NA	TGTGCCAGCAGTTACTCGAGACCTAACACTGAAGCTTTCTTT	CASSYSRPNTEAFF
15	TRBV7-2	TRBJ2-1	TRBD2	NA	TGTGCCAGCAGCTTAGCCCCAGCGGGACACAATGAGCAGTTCTTC	CASSLAPAGHNEQFF
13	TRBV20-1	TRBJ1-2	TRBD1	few	TGCAGTGCACGGGACAGGGCATTCGCGGGCTACACCTTC	CSARDRAFAGYTF
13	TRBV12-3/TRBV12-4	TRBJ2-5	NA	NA	TGTGCCAGCAGTGTAAAGGGGGTAGAGACCCAGTACTTC	CASSVKGVETQYF
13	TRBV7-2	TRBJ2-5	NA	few	TGTGCCAGCAGCTTAGGCGGTTACGAGACCCAGTACTTC	CASSLGGYETQYF
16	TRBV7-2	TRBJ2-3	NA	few	TGTGCCAGCAGCTTACGTTCACAGGGTGGGACAGATACGCAGTATTTT	CASSLRSQGGTDTQYF
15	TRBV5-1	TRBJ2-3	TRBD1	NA	TGCGCCAGCAGCTTACAGGGGGCCGCCCCAGATACGCAGTATTTT	CASSLQGAAPDTQYF
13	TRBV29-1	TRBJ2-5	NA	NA	TGCAGCGTTGGTTGGCAGTACCAAGAGACCCAGTACTTC	CSVGWQYQETQYF
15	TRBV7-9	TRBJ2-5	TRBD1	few	TGTGCCAGCAGACCGTTCGGACAGGGGAAGGAGACCCAGTACTTC	CASRPFGQGKETQYF
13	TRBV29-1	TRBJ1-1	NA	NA	TGCAGCGTTGTTTGGGGGCTGGGGACTGAAGCTTTCTTT	CSVVWGLGTEAFF
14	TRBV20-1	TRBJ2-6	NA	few	TGCAGTGCCGAAAGGGTTTCTGGGGCCAACGTCCTGACTTTC	CSAERVSGANVLTF
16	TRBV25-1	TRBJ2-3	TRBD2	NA	TGTGCCAGCAGTGAATGGTTAGCGGGGGATAGAGATACGCAGTATTTT	CASSEWLAGDRDTQYF